This is a list of T cell receptor beta chains from one sample in a study of identifying expanded T cells in peripheral blood. This table comes from immunoSEQ multiplex PCR, and its TCRdb copy is limited to in-frame clones, with some not included. The table has under 90,000 clones, about nine tenths seen once. Sequencing used blood. These receptor sequences come from a person between 18 and 75 years old in good health. The CDR3 runs from the conserved cysteine through the conserved F or W. D genes are given only for firm matches. Clone size, where shown, is once, few, many, or a class for clones that have expanded.

J gene | D gene | V gene | clone size | CDR3 protein | CDR3 DNA
TRBJ1-4 | NA | TRBV5-4 | NA | CASSEGLSEGEKLFF | TGTGCCAGCAGCGAGGGGCTTTCCGAGGGGGAAAAACTGTTTTTT
TRBJ2-3 | NA | TRBV4-1 | NA | CASSQRAESTDTQYF | TGCGCCAGCAGCCAAAGGGCGGAGAGCACAGATACGCAGTATTTT
TRBJ1-2 | NA | TRBV30 | NA | CARRSKDNYGYTF | TGTGCCCGCCGATCTAAGGACAACTATGGCTACACCTTC
TRBJ2-2 | NA | TRBV2 | NA | CASSTGTPGATGELFF | TGTGCCAGCAGTACCGGGACTCCAGGGGCCACCGGGGAGCTGTTTTTT
TRBJ1-1 | NA | TRBV28 | NA | CASSTLMNTEAFF | TGTGCCAGCAGTACCCTAATGAACACTGAAGCTTTCTTT
TRBJ2-7 | TRBD2 | TRBV7-2 | NA | CASSFNRGSTYEQYF | TGTGCCAGCAGTTTCAACCGCGGGAGCACCTACGAGCAGTACTTC
TRBJ2-1 | TRBD2 | TRBV29-1 | NA | CSVEGTSGGHHNEQFF | TGCAGCGTTGAAGGGACTAGCGGGGGCCATCACAATGAGCAGTTCTTC
TRBJ1-2 | TRBD1 | TRBV6-5 | NA | CASRPGGSSYGYTF | TGTGCCAGCAGGCCAGGGGGCTCCAGCTATGGCTACACCTTC
TRBJ2-5 | NA | TRBV5-8 | NA | CASTNPMGADQETQYF | TGTGCCAGCACCAACCCTATGGGGGCAGATCAAGAGACCCAGTACTTC
TRBJ2-1 | TRBD2 | TRBV4-3 | NA | CASSGASGGMLRSYNEQFF | TGCGCCAGCAGCGGGGCTAGCGGGGGGATGCTCCGCTCCTACAATGAGCAGTTCTTC
TRBJ1-1 | TRBD1 | TRBV28 | NA | CASSRTGGLDAFF | TGTGCCAGCAGCCGGACAGGTGGGCTCGATGCTTTCTTT
TRBJ2-1 | TRBD2 | TRBV5-4 | NA | CAKLLAGGGNEQFF | TGTGCCAAACTCCTAGCGGGAGGGGGCAATGAGCAGTTCTTC
TRBJ1-2 | NA | TRBV2 | few | CASTSPERYGYTF | TGTGCCAGCACAAGTCCAGAAAGGTATGGCTACACCTTC